This T cell receptor beta chain was retrieved from a study of blood T cell repertoires in COVID-19. Study-wide context: Collection of acute and convalescent COVID-19 samples took place in the United States, Italy and Spain. Sample material is recorded as cDNA or gDNA derived from T cells, B-cell-depleted T cells, or PBMCs.

Trimming stripped 1 base from V and 1 base from J, with 7 bases between. The V gene's germline CDR1 is SEHNR and CDR2 FQNEAQ (reference sequence). The CDR3 is 14 amino acids. Original data processing: Amplification of reference gene primers was used by the study to estimate nucleated cell counts. The table came from immunoSEQ multiplex PCR; TCRdb's copy has only in-frame clones and leaves some out. V and J calls plus clone size are reproduced from that table; the DNA served to infer D and trimming. The sample includes some 280,000 clones, just under 85% seen only once; the top ten take around 4.2%. The V gene is TRBV7-9, the J gene TRBJ1-1; D is ambiguous. The sequencing input was peripheral blood. The receptor comes from a woman in her fifties or sixties with active or convalescent COVID-19. The CDR3 DNA is TGTGCCAGCAGCTTAGGAGGATCGAACACTGAAGCTTTCTTT. The encoded protein is CASSLGGSNTEAFF. The variable domain in full, with the rest retrieved from reference TRBV7-9 and TRBJ1-1, is DTGVSQNPRHKITKRGQNVTFRCDPISEHNRLYWYRQTLGQGPEFLTYFQNEAQLEKSRLLSDRFSAERPKGSFSTLEIQRTEQGDSAMYLCASSLGGSNTEAFFGQGTRLTVV.